This T cell receptor beta chain was captured in a study of blood T cell repertoires in COVID-19. The wider study: Spain, Italy and the United States supplied samples that represented acute and convalescent COVID-19. PBMCs, B-cell-depleted T cells, or T cells were the source of the cDNA or gDNA that made up the material.

Authors' processing steps: Quantification of nucleated cells was approximated via reference gene primer amplification. TCRdb's table, derived via immunoSEQ multiplex PCR, lists solely in-frame clones and lacks some. V and J calls and clone size are as listed in that table; D and trimming were resolved from the DNA. The data show about 49,000 clones, with around 83% seen just once and 1.5% to 2% held by the top ten. The germline CDR1 and CDR2 sequences are MNHEY and SMNVEV (reference sequence). The CDR3 totals 16 residues. V shed 4 bases and J shed 14 bases, with 24 bases lying between them. This clone appeared a single time.

The receptor was derived from a man in his fifties with acute or convalescent COVID-19. Sequenced sample: peripheral blood. The chain recombines TRBV27 with TRBJ1-6; TRBD1 is a possible D gene (5 bases). The CDR3 is CASSWGVGGRHGTLHF. The CDR3, as DNA: TGTGCCAGCAGTTGGGGGGTGGGGGGACGCCATGGTACCCTCCACTTT.